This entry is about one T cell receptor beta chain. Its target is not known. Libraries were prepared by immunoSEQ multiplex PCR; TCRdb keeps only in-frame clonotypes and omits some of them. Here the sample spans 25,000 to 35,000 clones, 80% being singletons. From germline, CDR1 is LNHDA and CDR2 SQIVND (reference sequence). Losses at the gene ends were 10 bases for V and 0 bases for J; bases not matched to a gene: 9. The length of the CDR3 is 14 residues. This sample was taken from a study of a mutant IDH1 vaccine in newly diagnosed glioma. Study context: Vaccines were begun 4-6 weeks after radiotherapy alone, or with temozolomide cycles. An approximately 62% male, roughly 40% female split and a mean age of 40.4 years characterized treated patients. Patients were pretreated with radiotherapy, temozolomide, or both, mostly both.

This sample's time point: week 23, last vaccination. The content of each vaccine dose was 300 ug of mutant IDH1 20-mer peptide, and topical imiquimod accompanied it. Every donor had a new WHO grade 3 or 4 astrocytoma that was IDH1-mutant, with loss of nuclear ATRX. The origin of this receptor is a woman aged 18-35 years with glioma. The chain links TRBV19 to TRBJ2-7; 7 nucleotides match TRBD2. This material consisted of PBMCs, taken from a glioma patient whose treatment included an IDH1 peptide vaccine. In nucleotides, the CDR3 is TGTGCCACCACACTAGCGCCAGACTCCTACGAGCAGTACTTC. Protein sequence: CATTLAPDSYEQYF.